Sequencing of this TCR beta chain was carried out in a study of cytomegalovirus exposure and HLA in healthy donors. In the PCR, 60 Vbeta and 13 Jbeta primers were used. The method was immunoSEQ multiplex PCR; TCRdb's version includes in-frame clones alone and lacks a portion of them. Of fewer than 250,000 clones in the sample, 75% to 80% are singletons; the top ten hold approximately 2%. Sequencing input: PBMCs. The clonotype originates from a woman in her 30s in good health and CMV-seropositive.

The chain's CDR3 is CASLQENSPLHF. In nucleotides, the CDR3 is TGTGCCAGCCTCCAGGAAAATTCACCCCTCCACTTT. The gene calls are TRBV28 and TRBJ1-6; D is ambiguous. V gave up 8 bases and J gave up 7 bases, with 9 bases separating them. This CDR3 has 12 amino acids. Germline V gives CDR1 MDHEN, CDR2 SYDVKM.